Listed below are T cell receptor beta chains from one sample, sequenced in a study of T cells in Graves' hyperthyroidism and ophthalmopathy. TCRdb used MiXCR to reprocess the multiplex PCR reads, holding one entry per CDR3 protein. The sample holds a few hundred thousand distinct CDR3 sequences, 15% to 18% seen once. Sequenced: blood. The receptors stem from a woman aged 18-29 years with Graves' hyperthyroidism that later progressed to Graves' ophthalmopathy. Both conserved end residues are part of each CDR3. The D gene is left open where the match is weak. Clone size appears in some rows only: once, few, many, or a class for an expanded clone.

size,D,J,V,DNA,CDR3
few,NA,TRBJ1-4,TRBV27,TGTGCCAGCAGGCCCGGGACGGTTTTGTTTTTT,CASRPGTVLFF
many,NA,TRBJ2-5,TRBV20-1,TGCAGTGCTAGGGCCTCGGGGACCCAGTACTTC,CSARASGTQYF
NA,NA,TRBJ2-3,TRBV6-5,TGTGCCAGCAGTTACTCTCCGGCTAGCACAGATACGCAGTATTTT,CASSYSPASTDTQYF
NA,TRBD2,TRBJ2-3,TRBV24-1,TGTGCCACCAGTGAGGGAAGTAGCGGGAGAGCCCGCCCAGATACGCAGTATTTT,CATSEGSSGRARPDTQYF
many,NA,TRBJ2-5,TRBV3-1,TGTGCCAGCAGCCAAGCGGGAGAGACCCAGTACTTC,CASSQAGETQYF
NA,TRBD2,TRBJ2-5,TRBV7-9,TGTGCCAGCAGCCGAATAACTATAGCGGGAGAAGAGACCCAGTACTTC,CASSRITIAGEETQYF
many,TRBD1,TRBJ1-1,TRBV2,TGTGCCAGCAGTGACAGGACAGGGGGCCGAATGAGGACTGAAGCTTTCTTT,CASSDRTGGRMRTEAFF
many,TRBD2,TRBJ2-5,TRBV28,TGTGCCAGCAGCCTACGGACTAGCGGGATATCTAGTCAAGAGACCCAGTACTTC,CASSLRTSGISSQETQYF
many,NA,TRBJ2-3,TRBV20-1,TGCAGTGCCCCGGACAACACAGATACGCAGTATTTT,CSAPDNTDTQYF
NA,NA,TRBJ2-7,TRBV20-1,TGCAGTGCTAGCCCAGGGTGGGCCTACGAGCAGTACTTC,CSASPGWAYEQYF
many,NA,TRBJ2-1,TRBV7-2,TGTGCCAGCAGCTTATTTGGCAACCCCGGGGATGAGCAGTTCTTC,CASSLFGNPGDEQFF
NA,NA,TRBJ2-7,TRBV5-1,TGCGCCAGCAGCTTGGATGTGACGGGAGTTCACAATGAGCAGTACTTC,CASSLDVTGVHNEQYF
many,TRBD1,TRBJ2-5,TRBV28,TGTGCCAGCAGTTTTTCTGAGAATACAGGGGGTGAAGAGACCCAGTACTTC,CASSFSENTGGEETQYF
many,NA,TRBJ1-1,TRBV28,TGTGCCAGCAGTTTCGACAAGGGGGGCACTGAAGCTTTCTTT,CASSFDKGGTEAFF
many,TRBD2,TRBJ2-5,TRBV28,TGTGCCAGCAGAGATGGGGGGGTCGGCCAAGAGACCCAGTACTTC,CASRDGGVGQETQYF
many,NA,TRBJ1-4,TRBV20-1,TGCACAGCTCGAGGGAATGAAAAACTGTTTTTT,CTARGNEKLFF
many,NA,TRBJ1-1,TRBV7-9,TGTGCCAGCAGCTTCCCGGTGAGGACTGAAGCTTTCTTT,CASSFPVRTEAFF
many,TRBD2,TRBJ2-3,TRBV12-3/TRBV12-4,TGTGCCAGCAGGAAAACTAGCGGGGGCACAGATACGCAGTATTTT,CASRKTSGGTDTQYF
many,TRBD2,TRBJ2-3,TRBV27,TGTGCCAGCAGACCGAGGAGTCTAGCGGGAGGTACTAGCACAGATACGCAGTATTTT,CASRPRSLAGGTSTDTQYF
many,TRBD2,TRBJ2-5,TRBV20-1,TGCAGTGCGACCCGAGGACTAGCGGGAGCCGAGACCCAGTACTTC,CSATRGLAGAETQYF